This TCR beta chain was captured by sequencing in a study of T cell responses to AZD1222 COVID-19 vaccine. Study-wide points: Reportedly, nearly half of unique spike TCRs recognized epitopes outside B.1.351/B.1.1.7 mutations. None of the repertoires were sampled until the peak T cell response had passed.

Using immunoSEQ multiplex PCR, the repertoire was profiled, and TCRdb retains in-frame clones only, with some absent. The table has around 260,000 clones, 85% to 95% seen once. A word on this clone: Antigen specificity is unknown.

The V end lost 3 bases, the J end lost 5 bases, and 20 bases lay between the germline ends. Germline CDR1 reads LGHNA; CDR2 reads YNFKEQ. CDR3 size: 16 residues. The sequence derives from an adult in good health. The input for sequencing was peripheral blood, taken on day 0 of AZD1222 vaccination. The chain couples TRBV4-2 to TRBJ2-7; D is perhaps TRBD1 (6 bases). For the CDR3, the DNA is TGTGCCAGCAGCCAGAGACAGGATCCCCCGTCTAACGAGCAGTACTTC. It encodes CASSQRQDPPSNEQYF.